One TCR beta chain is described in this entry. Its antigen remains unknown. This entry comes from a study of monozygotic twins with cystic fibrosis. Whole-study results and caveats: In this small cohort, shared CDR3 numbers showed no association with age, concordance or disease severity. Co-twins had the most similar V usage for 13 of 16 pairs, J for 8. Low clonality (median roughly 0.009) suggested a mostly naive repertoire. Monozygotic CF twin pairs shared significantly more nucleotide-identical clonotypes than unrelated CF individuals did.

Looked up from germline, CDR1 is MNHEY and CDR2 is SMNVEV (reference sequence). There are 13 residues in the CDR3. Trimming shortened V by 6 bases and J by 2 bases, and 8 bases separated the two germline ends. Generated by immunoSEQ multiplex PCR, the TCRdb table keeps only in-frame clones and is missing some. This repertoire shows 36,000 or so clones, about 89% found once; its top ten account for roughly 0.19%. This clonotype was obtained from a boy aged 2 to 10 with cystic fibrosis. This chain joins TRBV27 and TRBJ2-1; D gene uncertain. The sequencing sample was made of blood. In DNA, the CDR3 is TGTGCCAGCAGCACGGGCACCTACAATGAGCAGTTCTTC. Its protein is CASSTGTYNEQFF.